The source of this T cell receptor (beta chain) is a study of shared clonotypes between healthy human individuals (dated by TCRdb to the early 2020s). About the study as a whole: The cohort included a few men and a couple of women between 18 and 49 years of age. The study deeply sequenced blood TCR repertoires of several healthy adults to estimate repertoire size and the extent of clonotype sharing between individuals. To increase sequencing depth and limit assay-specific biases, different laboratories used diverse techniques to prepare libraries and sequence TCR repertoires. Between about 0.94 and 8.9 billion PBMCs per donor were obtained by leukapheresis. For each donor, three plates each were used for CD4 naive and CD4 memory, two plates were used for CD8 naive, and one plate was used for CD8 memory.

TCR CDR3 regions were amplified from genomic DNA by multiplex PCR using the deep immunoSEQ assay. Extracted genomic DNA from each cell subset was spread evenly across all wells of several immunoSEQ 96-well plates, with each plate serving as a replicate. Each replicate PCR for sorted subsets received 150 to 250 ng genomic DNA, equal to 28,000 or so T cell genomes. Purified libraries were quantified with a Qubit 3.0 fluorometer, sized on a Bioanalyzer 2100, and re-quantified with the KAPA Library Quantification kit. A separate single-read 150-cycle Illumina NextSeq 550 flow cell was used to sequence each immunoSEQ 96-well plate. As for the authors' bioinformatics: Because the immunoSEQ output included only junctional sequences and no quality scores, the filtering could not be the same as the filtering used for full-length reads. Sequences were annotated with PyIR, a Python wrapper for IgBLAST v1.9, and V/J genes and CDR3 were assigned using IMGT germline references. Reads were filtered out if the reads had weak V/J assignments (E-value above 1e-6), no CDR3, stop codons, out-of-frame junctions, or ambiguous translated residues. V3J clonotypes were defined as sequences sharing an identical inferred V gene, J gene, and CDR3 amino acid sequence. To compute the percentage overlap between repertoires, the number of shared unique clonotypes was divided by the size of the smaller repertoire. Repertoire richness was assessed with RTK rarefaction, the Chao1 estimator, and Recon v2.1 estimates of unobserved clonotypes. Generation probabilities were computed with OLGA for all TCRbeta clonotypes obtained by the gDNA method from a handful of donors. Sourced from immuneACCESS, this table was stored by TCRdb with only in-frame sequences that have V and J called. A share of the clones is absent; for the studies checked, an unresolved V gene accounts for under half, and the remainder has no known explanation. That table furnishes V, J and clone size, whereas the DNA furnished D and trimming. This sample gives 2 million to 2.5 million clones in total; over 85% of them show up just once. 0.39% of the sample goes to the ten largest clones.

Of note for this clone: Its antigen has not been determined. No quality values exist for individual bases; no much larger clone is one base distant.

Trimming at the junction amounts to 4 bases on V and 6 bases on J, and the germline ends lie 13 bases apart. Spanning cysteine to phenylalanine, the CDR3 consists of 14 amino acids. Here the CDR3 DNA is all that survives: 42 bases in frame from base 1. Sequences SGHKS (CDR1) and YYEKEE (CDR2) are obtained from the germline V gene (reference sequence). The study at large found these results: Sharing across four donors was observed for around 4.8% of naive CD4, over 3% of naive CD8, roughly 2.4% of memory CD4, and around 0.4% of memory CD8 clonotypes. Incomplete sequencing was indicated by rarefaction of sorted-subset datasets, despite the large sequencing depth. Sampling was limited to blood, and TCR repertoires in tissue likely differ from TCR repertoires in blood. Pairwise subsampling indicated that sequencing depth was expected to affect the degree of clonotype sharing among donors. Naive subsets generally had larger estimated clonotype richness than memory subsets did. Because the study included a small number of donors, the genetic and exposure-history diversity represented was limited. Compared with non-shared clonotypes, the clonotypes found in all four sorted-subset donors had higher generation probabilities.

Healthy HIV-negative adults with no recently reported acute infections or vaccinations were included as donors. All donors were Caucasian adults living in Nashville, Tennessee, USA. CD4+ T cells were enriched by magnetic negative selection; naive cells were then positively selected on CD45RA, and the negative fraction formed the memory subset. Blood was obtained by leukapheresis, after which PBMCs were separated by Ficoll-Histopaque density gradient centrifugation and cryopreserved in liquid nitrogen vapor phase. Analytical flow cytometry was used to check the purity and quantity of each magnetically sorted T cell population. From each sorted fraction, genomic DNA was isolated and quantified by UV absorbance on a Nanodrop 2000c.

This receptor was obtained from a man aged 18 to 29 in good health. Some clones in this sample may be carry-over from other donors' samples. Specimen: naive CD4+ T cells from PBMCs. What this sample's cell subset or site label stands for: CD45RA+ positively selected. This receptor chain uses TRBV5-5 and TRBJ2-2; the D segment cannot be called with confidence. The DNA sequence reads TGTGCCAGCAGCGGCGCATGGACCGCCGGGGAGCTGTTTTTT. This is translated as CASSGAWTAGELFF.